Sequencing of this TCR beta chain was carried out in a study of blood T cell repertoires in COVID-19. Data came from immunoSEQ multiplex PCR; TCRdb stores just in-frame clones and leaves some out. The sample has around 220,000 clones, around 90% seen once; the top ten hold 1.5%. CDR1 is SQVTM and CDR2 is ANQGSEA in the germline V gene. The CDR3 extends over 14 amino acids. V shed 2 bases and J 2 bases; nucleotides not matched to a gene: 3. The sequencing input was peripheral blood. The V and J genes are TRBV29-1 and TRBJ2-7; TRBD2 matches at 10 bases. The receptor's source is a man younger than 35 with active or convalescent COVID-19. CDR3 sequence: CSVESLAGAYEQYF. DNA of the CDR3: TGCAGCGTTGAAAGCCTAGCGGGAGCCTACGAGCAGTACTTC.